This TCR beta chain came from a study of blood T cell repertoires in COVID-19. Here immunoSEQ multiplex PCR was the method, and the copy in TCRdb shows in-frame clones only, minus some. The table has under 200,000 clones, around 79% seen once. Assignments of participants to cohorts depended upon their own reported clinical history. The V segment lost 2 bases and the J segment 6 bases; nucleotides outside the gene matches: 8. This CDR3 is 15 amino acids long. The germline CDR1 and CDR2 sequences are MNHNS and SASEGT. Material for sequencing was PBMCs or T cells enriched from blood (not recorded which). The clonotype comes from a man aged 45 to 65 who had recovered from COVID-19. V is TRBV6-1 and J is TRBJ2-7; 9 bases map to TRBD1. The DNA of the CDR3 is TGTGCCAGCAGTGAACTCCGACAGGGGGGAGGCGAGCAGTACTTC. Translated, it gives CASSELRQGGGEQYF.